This TCR beta chain was found in a study of blood T cell repertoires in COVID-19. Across the whole study: Acute and convalescent COVID-19 samples came from the United States, Italy and Spain. From T cells, B-cell-depleted T cells, or PBMCs came the material, which was cDNA or gDNA.

Authors' methods: Amplified reference gene primers provided the basis for estimating nucleated cell counts. Assay: immunoSEQ multiplex PCR; the TCRdb copy retains only in-frame clones and omits some. The V and J calls and clone size are taken from that table; D and trimming were inferred from the DNA. The sample records 120,000 to 150,000 clones, 82% being singletons. V lost 2 bases, J lost 5 bases, and 13 bases lay in between. The CDR3 totals 15 residues. Germline loops: CDR1 KGHDR, CDR2 SFDVKD. The V and J genes are TRBV24-1 and TRBJ2-3; possible D gene TRBD1, 6 bases. What was sequenced was peripheral blood. The clonotype was recovered from an elderly woman with acute or convalescent COVID-19. CDR3 loop: CATSDSGAGVDTQYF. The CDR3 DNA sequence: TGTGCCACCAGTGATTCAGGGGCTGGGGTAGATACGCAGTATTTT.